Below, 21 T cell receptor beta chains from the same sample are listed, as sequenced in a study of cytotoxic CD8 clonotypes in ibrutinib-treated CLL. Libraries were prepared by immunoSEQ multiplex PCR; TCRdb keeps only in-frame clonotypes and omits some of them. The data hold 150,000 to 250,000 clones, with about 72% observed a single time. The sample was PBMCs, taken after 24 months of ibrutinib treatment. Every receptor here comes from a human donor with chronic lymphocytic leukemia.

The chain couples TRBV10-3 to TRBJ2-1, with TRBD2 matching over 8 bases. The CDR3 sequence is 14 residues long. The germline gives CDR1 ENHRY, CDR2 SYGVKD. V gave up 6 bases and J gave up 4 bases; unmatched junction bases: 5. As DNA, the CDR3 is TGTGCCATCAGGACCGGGGGGGCGTACAATGAGCAGTTCTTC. This translates into CAIRTGGAYNEQFF.

The chain carries TRBV5-1 and TRBJ2-7; 8 bases map to TRBD1. Looked up from germline, CDR1 is SGHRS and CDR2 is YFSETQ. V was clipped by 4 bases and J by 2 bases; unmatched bases: 8. The CDR3 runs 15 residues. CDR3 in DNA: TGCGCCAGCAGCAGAGGGACAGGACGAACCTACGAGCAGTACTTC. This sequence encodes CASSRGTGRTYEQYF.

This clone was seen only a few times. The rearrangement uses TRBV20-1 and TRBJ1-5; no clear D gene. Germline CDR1 and CDR2: DFQATT and SNEGSKA (reference sequence). Trimming pared 0 bases from V and 11 bases from J, leaving 8 bases between. CDR3 length equals 11 residues. The CDR3 protein is CSAREDGAQHF. The DNA for the CDR3 is TGCAGTGCTAGAGAGGATGGGGCCCAGCATTTT.

The chain recombines TRBV9 with TRBJ2-7; D is perhaps TRBD1 (6 bases). V was shortened by 0 bases and J by 3 bases, with 13 bases between the two germline ends. Germline CDR1 is SGDLS and CDR2 is YYNGEE. CDR3 size: 15 residues. CDR3 DNA: TGTGCCAGCAGCGTAGAAGGGGTAGGGGGCTACGAGCAGTACTTC. Translation: CASSVEGVGGYEQYF.

The chain carries TRBV2 and TRBJ1-3; no reliable D call. The CDR3 extends over 17 amino acids. Germline CDR1 and CDR2: SNHLY and FYNNEI. Trimming removed 3 bases at V and 0 bases at J, with 15 bases between. The CDR3 region is CASSEGSAISSGNTIYF. DNA of the CDR3: TGTGCCAGCAGTGAGGGTTCAGCTATTAGCTCTGGAAACACCATATATTTT.

The genes are TRBV7-6 and TRBJ2-7; 7 nucleotides match TRBD1. The CDR3 contains 15 residues. Germline CDR1 is SGHVS and CDR2 is FNYEAQ. The V segment lost 3 bases and the J segment 3 bases; nucleotides outside the gene matches: 8. The CDR3 bases are TGTGCCAGCAGCTTTCGACAGGGTAACAACTACGAGCAGTACTTC. It encodes CASSFRQGNNYEQYF.

This clone turned up a few times. The chain carries TRBV9 and TRBJ1-2; no definite D call. Germline V gene data show CDR1 as SGDLS and CDR2 as YYNGEE. The germline V and J ends were trimmed by 5 bases and 6 bases, with 14 bases remaining between them. The CDR3 loop spans 13 amino acids. CDR3 sequence reads: CASSGDSKNGYTF. CDR3 sequence (DNA): TGTGCCAGCAGTGGGGATAGCAAGAATGGCTACACCTTC.

J is TRBJ2-3 and V is TRBV6-4; perhaps D is TRBD1 or TRBD2 (6 bases each). This CDR3 region has 18 residues. V was shortened by 8 bases and J by 4 bases, with 28 bases between the two germline ends. The V gene's germline CDR1 is MRHNA and CDR2 SNTAGT. CDR3 amino acids: CASGRSGNRVGTPDTQYF. Written as DNA, the CDR3 is TGTGCCAGCGGGAGGTCGGGGAACAGGGTCGGGACTCCAGATACGCAGTATTTT.

This clone was counted many times. In DNA form, the CDR3 reads TGTGCCGGCACAAGCCGTTCTGGCTACACCTTC. Translated: CAGTSRSGYTF. This rearrangement joins TRBV7-9 to TRBJ1-2; no clear D. The CDR3 spans 11 residues. The V end was cut by 11 bases, the J end by 7 bases, with 14 bases between. Germline CDR1 reads SEHNR; CDR2 reads FQNEAQ (reference sequence).

The CDR3 sequence: CASSPRRGDYGYTF. CDR3 DNA: TGTGCCAGCTCACCTCGGCGAGGGGACTATGGCTACACCTTC. V and J are TRBV18 and TRBJ1-2, with D possibly TRBD1 on 5 matching bases. The CDR3 covers 14 residues. CDR1 is KGHSH, CDR2 LQKENI, per germline. V was shortened by 3 bases and J by 3 bases, with 11 bases between the two germline ends.

The CDR3 DNA is TGTGCCAGCAGTTTTAAGTGGGGCCAAGAGACCCAGTACTTC. It is translated as CASSFKWGQETQYF. This chain joins TRBV28 and TRBJ2-5; D gene unclear. This CDR3 is built from 14 residues. CDR1 is MDHEN, CDR2 SYDVKM, per germline. Trimming stripped 3 bases from V and 1 base from J, with 9 bases between.

The J gene is TRBJ1-2, the V gene TRBV27; weak D call: TRBD1 (5 bases). V lost 5 bases, J lost 6 bases, and 25 bases lay in between. The CDR3 is 17 residues long. Germline CDR1 and CDR2: MNHEY and SMNVEV (reference sequence). The CDR3, as DNA: TGTGCCAGCAGTCCAACGCCAGAGGGGCGCCGTGAGGATGGCTACACCTTC. Protein: CASSPTPEGRREDGYTF.

This chain joins TRBV11-2 and TRBJ1-3; D may be TRBD1 (5 bases). Trimming shortened V by 4 bases and J by 2 bases, and 12 bases separated the two germline ends. The germline V gene has CDR1 SGHAT and CDR2 FQNNGV. The CDR3 contains 15 residues. In DNA, the CDR3 is TGTGCCAGCAGCTCCCAACAGGTTCCTGGAAACACCATATATTTT. Amino acid sequence: CASSSQQVPGNTIYF.

V is TRBV7-9 and J is TRBJ1-2; D uncertain. V gave up 1 base and J gave up 4 bases, with 10 bases separating them. Germline V gene lookup returns CDR1 SEHNR and CDR2 FQNEAQ (reference sequence). The CDR3 extends over 14 amino acids. This CDR3 is CASSLESPLYGYTF. In DNA form, the CDR3 reads TGTGCCAGCAGCTTAGAGTCTCCTCTCTATGGCTACACCTTC.

The rearrangement links TRBV30 to TRBJ1-4; no firm D call. Germline V CDR1 and CDR2: GTSNPN, SVGIG (reference sequence). The CDR3 length is 15 residues. The V and J ends lost 2 bases and 7 bases respectively, with 17 bases between them. DNA of the CDR3: TGTGCCTGGAGTCGCCTCACGTGGGGAAGTGAAAAACTGTTTTTT. Amino acid sequence: CAWSRLTWGSEKLFF.

The chain combines TRBV7-9 with TRBJ2-3, with TRBD2 matching over 9 bases. Germline values: CDR1 SEHNR, CDR2 FQNEAQ (reference sequence). The length of the CDR3 is 18 residues. The V and J ends lost 3 bases and 4 bases, in that order; junction bases with no gene match: 14. The CDR3 bases are TGTGCCAGCAGCTTCAACTCTTTCGTAGCGGGAGAAGCAGATACGCAGTATTTT. Protein sequence: CASSFNSFVAGEADTQYF.

The chain is built from TRBV5-4 and TRBJ1-5; a weak D match, TRBD1 (5 bases). CDR1 is SGHNT, CDR2 YYREEE, per germline (reference sequence). V was pared by 4 bases and J by 0 bases, with 8 bases between. The CDR3 covers 14 residues. The CDR3 loop reads CASSRRDSNQPQHF. As DNA, the CDR3 is TGTGCCAGCAGCCGCAGGGATAGCAATCAGCCCCAGCATTTT.

The chain employs TRBV19 and TRBJ2-3; no clear D gene. Trimming stripped 4 bases from V and 0 bases from J, with 11 bases between. CDR3 length: 15 residues. Germline loops: CDR1 LNHDA, CDR2 SQIVND (reference sequence). Written as DNA, the CDR3 is TGTGCCAGTAGTAAACCTTATGGGAGCACAGATACGCAGTATTTT. Its translation: CASSKPYGSTDTQYF.

The chain has TRBV6-5 and TRBJ1-2, with a possible D match to TRBD1 (5 bases). Germline CDR1 and CDR2: MNHEY and SVGAGI. The length of the CDR3 is 14 residues. Trimming cost V 6 bases and J 4 bases, with 15 bases left between them. The CDR3 protein is CASRRTGEGYGYTF. CDR3 in DNA: TGTGCCAGCAGGCGAACGGGGGAGGGCTATGGCTACACCTTC.

V gene TRBV5-4 combines with J gene TRBJ2-5; 9 bases are a match to TRBD1. Losses at the gene ends were 3 bases for V and 5 bases for J; bases not matched to a gene: 8. The CDR3 runs 15 residues. The germline CDR1 and CDR2 sequences are SGHNT and YYREEE (reference sequence). The CDR3 region is CASSSTGGGVETQYF. As DNA, the CDR3 is TGTGCCAGCAGCTCGACAGGGGGGGGAGTGGAGACCCAGTACTTC.

V is TRBV11-2 and J is TRBJ1-2; D remains unclear. The CDR3 loop spans 15 amino acids. Germline loops: CDR1 SGHAT, CDR2 FQNNGV. V lost 1 base and J lost 4, with 13 bases in between. The CDR3 DNA follows: TGTGCCAGCAGCTTAGGAACTAACCGGTTCTATGGCTACACCTTC. Its protein product is CASSLGTNRFYGYTF.